Listed below are T cell receptor beta chains from one sample, sequenced in a study of blood T cell repertoires in COVID-19. Generated by immunoSEQ multiplex PCR, the TCRdb table keeps only in-frame clones and is missing some. Found here are fewer than 70,000 clones, 89% of them singletons; the top ten hold approximately 7.4%. Sequencing input: peripheral blood. Source of these receptors: a man over 45 with active COVID-19. Each CDR3 is given without its conserved first and last residue. The order of the fields is D gene, J gene, V gene, CDR3 length, CDR3 protein. A D gene is named only where the DNA matches it firmly.

-,TRBJ2-1,TRBV7-9,9,ASSAYYEQF
-,TRBJ1-2,TRBV18,11,ASSPGGDYGYT
-,TRBJ2-5,TRBV19,11,ASSIGFGETQY
-,TRBJ2-1,TRBV7-2,10,ASSPDSVQQF
-,TRBJ2-5,TRBV5-1,13,ASSYLLGGQETQY
TRBD2,TRBJ2-3,TRBV6-4,14,ASSVSGEFSTDTQY
TRBD2,TRBJ2-3,TRBV4-1,14,ASSERLSGDTDTQY
TRBD1,TRBJ1-5,TRBV6-5,11,ASRSGGTQPQH
-,TRBJ2-7,TRBV9,13,ASSVAPGLPYEQY
TRBD1,TRBJ1-2,TRBV7-9,14,ASSTTTGQGIRGYT
TRBD2,TRBJ2-1,TRBV4-3,15,ASSQEPSGGGYNEQF
-,TRBJ2-7,TRBV12-3/TRBV12-4,11,ASSRLPRREQY
TRBD1,TRBJ1-3,TRBV20-1,13,SASYNRGSGNTIY
TRBD1,TRBJ1-4,TRBV30,13,AWSGGTGSNEKLF
-,TRBJ2-3,TRBV7-3,13,ASSLQGRDTDTQY
-,TRBJ1-4,TRBV18,11,ASSPEHNEKLF
-,TRBJ2-5,TRBV7-2,13,ASSLAGSGGETQY